This T cell receptor (beta chain) was documented in a study of PD-L1 blockade in urothelial cancer (dated by TCRdb to 2015 to 2018). In the study overall: Every patient began therapy in the mid-2010s and was given atezolizumab 1,200 mg intravenously every 3 weeks. Durable clinical benefit was defined as a progression-free survival longer than 6 months, and TCR features were additionally tested against progression-free survival and overall survival. Pretreatment tumor samples, along with matched peripheral blood collected serially before and after atezolizumab treatment, underwent TCR sequencing. Several patients achieved durable clinical benefit and approximately 20 did not. Patients had an ECOG performance status of 0 or 1 and had received between 0 and 3 prior chemotherapy regimens. Blood samples were analyzed at two time points: 3 weeks after treatment start (second dose) and 6 weeks after treatment start. Somatic, immune and clinical correlates of response to PD-L1 blockade with atezolizumab in urothelial cancer were the focus of an exploratory multi-omic analysis. Some 29 patients had pretreatment blood TCR-seq, roughly 25 had at least one posttreatment blood collection, and roughly 25 had tumor TCR-seq. Whole exome sequencing and RNA sequencing of pretreatment tumors were performed alongside TCR sequencing in the same patients. Blood samples gave median yields of 141,255 T cells and 80,000 or so unique TCRs, along with a median clonality of about 0.084. About 90% of the 29 patients were males with bladder-origin urothelial cancer, and about 65% of the roughly 30 reported a prior smoking history.

At the junction V is shortened by 9 bases and J by 3 bases, with 18 bases in between. The CDR3 starts with the cysteine, ends with the phenylalanine, and has 14 residues. Only CDR3 DNA remains: 42 bases, in frame from the first base. CDR1 and CDR2, looked up from the germline V gene, are KGHSH and LQKENI. A cohort of 25 to 30 patients with locally advanced or metastatic urothelial carcinoma, treated at Memorial Sloan Kettering on a trial protocol, was included. Peripheral blood mononuclear cells were collected pretreatment and during treatment, with between 1 and 8 total time points per patient. The Qiagen DNeasy Blood extraction kit was used to purify genomic DNA from total PBMCs and tumor samples. PBMCs were collected pretreatment and during treatment and were isolated and stored as previously described. Synthetic TCR analog templates were spiked into each PCR so that absolute template abundance could be estimated from read counts. Using the immunoSEQ assay, TCRbeta CDR3 regions were amplified from genomic DNA with bias-controlled V and J gene primers. Rearranged TCRbeta segments were sequenced at approximately 20X coverage. In the source study's methods: Clustering was used to correct sequencing errors, and CDR3s were annotated against IMGT so that V, D and J genes could be assigned. Only productive TCRbeta rearrangements were used in downstream analyses, excluding out-of-frame or stop-codon sequences. To compute clonality, Shannon entropy was normalized by the log of the number of unique productive sequences and then subtracted from one. Clones differing between time points or between blood and tumor were identified by Fisher's exact test with Benjamini-Hochberg correction at adjusted p below 0.01. The table comes from immuneACCESS by way of TCRdb, which keeps in-frame sequences with V and J called. Part of the clones is missing from these tables; in studies checked, under half for an unresolved V gene and the rest for unknown reasons. The DNA gave D and trimming, while V, J and clone size come from that table. Here the sample has tens of thousands of clones; about 86% occur a single time. The ten largest account for less than 20% of the sample.

Beyond this particular receptor, the publication reports: Because the sample size was small (n ≈ 29) and many of the analyses were exploratory, the results are meant to be hypothesis-generating. A pretreatment peripheral blood TCR clonality below the median was linked to improved progression-free and overall survival. At 3 weeks after the start of treatment, tumor-associated TCR clones in peripheral blood had expanded more in patients with durable benefit (n ≈ 22, p = 0.022).

Remarks on this clone: This receptor's antigen is unknown. No base-level quality is on record; no much larger clone is a single base apart.

The sequence came from a man aged 55 to 70 with urothelial cancer. The rearranged chain carries TRBV18 and TRBJ2-7; TRBD1 is a possible D gene, resting on 6 matching bases. Sequences were derived from PBMCs, sampled around atezolizumab (anti-PD-L1) treatment. This receptor carries the CDR3 CASQRRDTVYEQYF. Read as DNA, the sequence is TGTGCCAGTCAGAGACGGGACACCGTCTACGAGCAGTACTTC.